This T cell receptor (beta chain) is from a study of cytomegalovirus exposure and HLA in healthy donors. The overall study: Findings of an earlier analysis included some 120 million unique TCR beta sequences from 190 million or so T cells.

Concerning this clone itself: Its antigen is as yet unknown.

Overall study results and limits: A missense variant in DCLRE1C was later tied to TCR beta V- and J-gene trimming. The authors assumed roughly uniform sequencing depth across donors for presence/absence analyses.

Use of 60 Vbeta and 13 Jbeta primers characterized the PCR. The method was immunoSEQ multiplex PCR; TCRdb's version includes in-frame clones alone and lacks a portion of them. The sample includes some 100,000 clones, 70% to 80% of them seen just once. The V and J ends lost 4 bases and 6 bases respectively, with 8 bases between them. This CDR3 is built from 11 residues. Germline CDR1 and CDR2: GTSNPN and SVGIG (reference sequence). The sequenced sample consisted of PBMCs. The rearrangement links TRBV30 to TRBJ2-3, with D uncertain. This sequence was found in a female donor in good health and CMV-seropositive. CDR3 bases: TGTGCCTGGAATCGCGAGGATACGCAGTATTTT. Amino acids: CAWNREDTQYF.